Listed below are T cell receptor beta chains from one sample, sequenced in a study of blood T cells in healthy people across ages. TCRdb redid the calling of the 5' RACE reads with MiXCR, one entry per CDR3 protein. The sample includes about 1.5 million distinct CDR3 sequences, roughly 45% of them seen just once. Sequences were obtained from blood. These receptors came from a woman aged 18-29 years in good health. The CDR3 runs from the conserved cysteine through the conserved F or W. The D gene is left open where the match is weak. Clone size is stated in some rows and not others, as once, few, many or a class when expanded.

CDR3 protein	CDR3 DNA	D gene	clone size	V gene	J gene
CASSPRGTEYEQYF	TGTGCCAGCAGTCCAAGGGGGACGGAATACGAGCAGTACTTC	.	.	TRBV28	TRBJ2-7
CASSPTEGWDTQYF	TGTGCCAGCAGCCCGACCGAAGGGTGGGATACGCAGTATTTT	.	many	TRBV7-2	TRBJ2-3
CSGSGGAVDTQYF	TGCAGCGGTTCGGGGGGAGCCGTGGACACGCAGTATTTT	TRBD2	.	TRBV29-1	TRBJ2-3
CASSVIAGGSSYEQYF	TGTGCCAGCAGTGTGATAGCGGGGGGGAGCTCCTACGAGCAGTACTTC	TRBD2	few	TRBV6-1	TRBJ2-7
CSAPRLTGSYEQYF	TGCAGTGCACCAAGGCTGACAGGGTCCTACGAGCAGTACTTC	TRBD1	.	TRBV20-1	TRBJ2-7
CSAPRGDNDGEQFF	TGCAGTGCTCCTCGCGGGGACAATGATGGTGAGCAGTTCTTC	.	many	TRBV20-1	TRBJ2-1
CASSRDSQNIQYF	TGTGCCAGCAGCCGGGACAGTCAAAACATTCAGTACTTC	TRBD1	.	TRBV7-9	TRBJ2-4
CASSQDPTGEVNGYTF	TGCGCCAGCAGCCAAGACCCGACAGGGGAGGTCAATGGCTACACCTTC	TRBD1	few	TRBV4-1	TRBJ1-2
CASSKGQGASTEAFF	TGCGCCAGCAGCAAGGGACAGGGGGCATCCACTGAAGCTTTCTTT	TRBD1	.	TRBV5-1	TRBJ1-1
CASSPGRGSSGTTDTQYF	TGTGCCAGCAGCCCTGGGCGTGGTTCTAGCGGGACCACAGATACGCAGTATTTT	TRBD2	.	TRBV11-1	TRBJ2-3
CASSLEFRNEQYF	TGTGCCAGCAGCTTAGAGTTCCGGAACGAGCAGTACTTC	.	.	TRBV7-2	TRBJ2-7
CASSFLGGMEETQYF	TGTGCCAGCAGCTTCCTTGGCGGGATGGAAGAGACCCAGTACTTC	.	.	TRBV7-2	TRBJ2-5
CASSLGGQVVIYGYTF	TGTGCCAGCAGCTTAGGGGGGCAAGTAGTGATCTATGGCTACACCTTC	.	.	TRBV7-8	TRBJ1-2
CASSDSEGALSYGYTF	TGTGCCAGTAGTGATTCCGAGGGCGCCCTGAGCTATGGCTACACCTTC	.	.	TRBV19	TRBJ1-2
CASSYSAGWAQETQYF	TGTGCCAGCAGTTACTCGGCGGGATGGGCCCAAGAGACCCAGTACTTC	.	few	TRBV6-5	TRBJ2-5
CSARANDGPAGYEQYF	TGCAGTGCTAGAGCGAACGACGGCCCGGCGGGCTACGAGCAGTACTTC	.	.	TRBV20-1	TRBJ2-7
CASSRARTSGEEQYF	TGTGCCAGCAGCCGAGCCCGGACTAGCGGGGAGGAGCAGTACTTC	TRBD2	.	TRBV6-2/TRBV6-3	TRBJ2-7
CASSQSTGRSYNEQFF	TGTGCCAGCAGCCAATCGACAGGGCGCTCCTACAATGAGCAGTTCTTC	TRBD1	few	TRBV3-1	TRBJ2-1
CASSLYGGAQGSEQFF	TGCGCCAGCAGCTTGTATGGGGGGGCGCAAGGTAGTGAGCAGTTCTTC	.	few	TRBV5-1	TRBJ2-1
CATSDPDTGRAFF	TGTGCCACCAGTGATCCGGACACCGGACGAGCTTTCTTT	.	.	TRBV24-1	TRBJ1-1
CASSLSGLAGVNEQYF	TGTGCCAGCAGCTTATCTGGGCTAGCGGGAGTCAATGAGCAGTACTTC	TRBD2	once	TRBV7-2	TRBJ2-7
CAGSGLTGGSSSGYTF	TGTGCCGGCAGCGGATTGACAGGGGGCTCGTCTAGTGGCTACACCTTC	TRBD1	.	TRBV9	TRBJ1-2
CASSPTDNNSPLHF	TGTGCCAGCAGCCCGACAGATAATAATTCACCCCTCCACTTT	.	.	TRBV6-5	TRBJ1-6
CSVEPHLGSSGYTF	TGCAGCGTTGAACCGCACCTCGGGTCTTCGGGCTACACCTTC	.	few	TRBV29-1	TRBJ1-2
CASRLRGTADEQYF	TGTGCCAGCAGACTAAGGGGGACCGCGGACGAGCAGTACTTC	.	few	TRBV2	TRBJ2-7
CAGSLRDRPGDTQYF	TGCGCCGGCAGCCTGCGGGACAGGCCCGGTGATACGCAGTATTTT	TRBD1	.	TRBV5-1	TRBJ2-3
CASSQDLLGDPNTEAFF	TGTGCCAGCAGCCAAGATCTTTTAGGGGACCCGAACACTGAAGCTTTCTTT	.	.	TRBV14	TRBJ1-1
CASSESLETYEQYF	TGTGCCAGCAGTGAGTCCCTAGAGACCTACGAGCAGTACTTC	.	.	TRBV2	TRBJ2-7
CASSSKGSGLFSYNEQYF	TGTGCCAGCAGTTCTAAAGGTTCGGGACTATTCTCCTACAATGAGCAGTACTTC	TRBD2	.	TRBV6-5	TRBJ2-7
CASSEVGGKLFF	TGTGCCAGCAGTGAAGTTGGAGGAAAACTGTTTTTT	.	few	TRBV6-1	TRBJ1-4
CASSQATPDYEQYF	TGCGCCAGCAGCCAAGCAACGCCCGACTACGAGCAGTACTTC	.	few	TRBV4-1	TRBJ2-7
CASSPERGGQTDTQYF	TGCGCCAGCAGCCCCGAGCGGGGGGGACAGACAGATACGCAGTATTTT	TRBD2	.	TRBV5-1	TRBJ2-3
CASSFSGGPNYGYTF	TGTGCCAGCAGTTTTTCAGGTGGCCCCAACTATGGCTACACCTTC	.	.	TRBV27	TRBJ1-2
CAGSELDEQFF	TGTGCCGGCAGTGAATTGGACGAGCAGTTCTTC	.	.	TRBV27	TRBJ2-1
CASSPPSAGNTIYF	TGTGCCAGCTCACCACCGTCAGCGGGAAACACCATATATTTT	.	few	TRBV18	TRBJ1-3
CASSLGGPNAWQYF	TGTGCCAGCAGTTTGGGTGGTCCCAATGCGTGGCAGTACTTC	.	.	TRBV12-3/TRBV12-4	TRBJ2-7
CASMASGVDTQYF	TGTGCCAGCATGGCTAGCGGAGTAGATACGCAGTATTTT	TRBD2	.	TRBV12-3/TRBV12-4	TRBJ2-3
CAISTGTSGANVLTF	TGTGCCATCAGCACGGGGACATCTGGGGCCAACGTCCTGACTTTC	.	few	TRBV2	TRBJ2-6
CASSLRGSVYTQYF	TGTGCCAGCAGTTTACGAGGCTCAGTGTATACGCAGTATTTT	.	few	TRBV12-3/TRBV12-4	TRBJ2-3
CATDSTDTQYF	TGTGCCACCGACAGCACAGATACGCAGTATTTT	.	.	TRBV2	TRBJ2-3
CASSEPGHTEAFF	TGTGCCAGCAGCGAACCGGGACACACTGAAGCTTTCTTT	.	.	TRBV5-5	TRBJ1-1
CTSSLGVQETQYF	TGTACCAGCAGCTTAGGCGTTCAAGAGACCCAGTACTTC	.	.	TRBV12-3/TRBV12-4	TRBJ2-5
CASSVRSAYNEQFF	TGTGCCAGCAGCGTACGTAGTGCCTACAATGAGCAGTTCTTC	.	once	TRBV11-1	TRBJ2-1
CAGSYQNYGYTF	TGTGCCGGCAGCTACCAGAACTATGGCTACACCTTC	.	.	TRBV12-3/TRBV12-4	TRBJ1-2
CARLWGPKETQYF	TGTGCCCGGCTATGGGGGCCGAAGGAGACCCAGTACTTC	.	few	TRBV28	TRBJ2-5
CASRHGGELNQPQHF	TGCGCCAGCAGACATGGAGGGGAGCTCAATCAGCCCCAGCATTTT	.	.	TRBV5-1	TRBJ1-5
CASRQGRGTYNEQFF	TGTGCCAGCAGACAGGGGCGGGGTACTTACAATGAGCAGTTCTTC	.	few	TRBV7-2	TRBJ2-1
CASSKSVSAGYTF	TGTGCCAGCTCAAAGTCAGTTAGTGCTGGCTACACCTTC	.	.	TRBV18	TRBJ1-2
CASSESGQSSYEQYF	TGTGCCAGCAGCGAGAGCGGGCAAAGCTCCTACGAGCAATACTTC	.	.	TRBV9	TRBJ2-7
CASSQDRNTQYF	TGTGCCAGCAGCCAAGATAGGAATACGCAGTATTTT	.	few	TRBV3-1	TRBJ2-3
CASSSDRDQPQHF	TGCGCCAGCAGCTCGGACAGAGATCAGCCCCAGCATTTT	.	many	TRBV7-2	TRBJ1-5
CASSLGSTSGSWQFF	TGTGCCAGCAGCTTAGGCTCGACTAGCGGGAGTTGGCAGTTCTTC	TRBD2	.	TRBV7-2	TRBJ2-1
CASSLINFFTSGKVWQYF	TGTGCCAGCAGCTTAATCAATTTCTTCACTAGCGGGAAAGTTTGGCAGTACTTC	TRBD2	.	TRBV7-2	TRBJ2-7
CATSRDLPGQAYEQYF	TGTGCCACCAGCAGAGACCTTCCGGGACAAGCCTACGAGCAGTACTTC	.	.	TRBV15	TRBJ2-7